This entry describes one T cell receptor beta chain. Its target antigen remains unknown. The input lacks base qualities; no much larger clone sits a single base away. The sample is drawn from a study of shared clonotypes between healthy human individuals (dated by TCRdb to 2018 to 2020). For context, the study as a whole: Two women and a few men aged 18 to 49 years were included in the cohort. For each donor, CD4 naive and CD4 memory were each run on three plates, CD8 naive on two plates, and CD8 memory on one plate. Blood TCR repertoires of roughly five healthy adults were deeply sequenced to estimate repertoire size and the extent of clonotype sharing between individuals. To increase sequencing depth and limit assay-specific biases, different laboratories used diverse techniques to prepare libraries and sequence TCR repertoires. Leukapheresis yielded between about 0.85 and 9 billion PBMCs per donor.

The donors were healthy, HIV-negative adults with no recently reported acute infections or vaccinations. Every donor was a Caucasian adult living in Nashville, Tennessee, USA. CD4+ T cells were enriched through magnetic negative selection, after which naive cells were positively selected on CD45RA and the remaining negative fraction served as the memory subset. After blood collection by leukapheresis, PBMCs were isolated using Ficoll-Histopaque density gradient centrifugation and then cryopreserved in the vapor phase of liquid nitrogen. Purity and quantity of every magnetically sorted T cell population were checked by analytical flow cytometry. From each sorted fraction, genomic DNA was isolated and quantified by UV absorbance on a Nanodrop 2000c. The study at large found these results: Only blood was sampled, and tissue TCR repertoires likely differ from those in blood. Even with the large sequencing depth, rarefaction of the sorted-subset datasets indicated that sequencing was incomplete. Because the study included only a small number of donors, the genetic and exposure-history diversity represented was limited. Compared with non-shared clonotypes, clonotypes shared by all four sorted-subset donors had higher generation probabilities. Based on pairwise subsampling, the degree of clonotype sharing among donors was expected to be affected by sequencing depth. Estimated clonotype richness was generally larger for naive than for memory subsets. Across a few donors, approximately 4.9% of naive CD4, roughly 3.8% of naive CD8, about 2.3% of memory CD4, and about 0.4% of memory CD8 clonotypes were shared.

The CDR3 runs 15 residues from the cysteine to the phenylalanine. The entry retains the CDR3 DNA only, 45 bases that are in frame from base 1. Based on the germline V gene, the CDR1 and CDR2 sequences are ENHRY and SYGVKD. The V end gives up 6 bases and the J end 9 bases, leaving 13 bases in the junction not matched to a gene. Using the deep immunoSEQ assay, multiplex PCR amplified TCR CDR3 regions from genomic DNA. For each cell subset, the extracted genomic DNA was distributed evenly across all wells of several immunoSEQ 96-well plates, and each plate served as one replicate. For sorted subsets, approximately 0.2 ug of genomic DNA, equivalent to 25,000 to 30,000 T cell genomes, went into each replicate PCR. The purified libraries were quantified using a Qubit 3.0 fluorometer, sized with a Bioanalyzer 2100, and then quantified again using the KAPA Library Quantification kit. Every immunoSEQ 96-well plate was sequenced on a separate single-read 150-cycle Illumina NextSeq 550 flow cell. In the source study's methods: Because the immunoSEQ output included only junctional sequences and no quality scores, the filtering could not be the same as the filtering used for full-length reads. To assign V/J genes and CDR3, sequences were annotated using PyIR, a Python wrapper for IgBLAST v1.9, with IMGT germline references. Reads were removed for weak V/J assignments (E-value above 1e-6), missing CDR3, stop codons, out-of-frame junctions, or ambiguous translated residues. V3J clonotypes were defined by identical inferred V gene, J gene, and CDR3 amino acid sequence. To compute the percentage overlap between repertoires, the number of shared unique clonotypes was divided by the size of the smaller repertoire. Repertoire richness was assessed with RTK rarefaction, the Chao1 estimator, and Recon v2.1 estimates of unobserved clonotypes. OLGA was used to compute generation probabilities for all TCRbeta clonotypes that the gDNA method yielded from a handful of donors. As stored in TCRdb, this immuneACCESS dataset retains in-frame rearrangements with V and J assigned. A fraction of the clones does not appear; measured against another copy, unresolved V genes explain less than half of the discrepancy, and the remainder lacks a known reason. The V and J calls and clone size were taken over from that table, and D and trimming were inferred from the DNA. The table for this sample lists millions of clones; approximately 94% of them were counted only once. The ten largest clones capture 0.14% of the sample.

Sample: naive CD4+ T cells sorted from blood. The cell subset or site label, read with the paper, signifies: CD45RA+ positively selected. The sequence derives from a man aged 18 to 35 in good health. The chain employs TRBV10-3 and TRBJ2-7, and TRBD1 matches 11 of the central bases. CDR3 loop: CAIRDSGDRGEGQYF. The base sequence is TGTGCCATCAGGGACTCCGGGGACAGGGGGGAAGGGCAGTACTTC.